These 8 T cell receptor beta chains share one sample of origin, sequenced in a study of cytomegalovirus exposure and HLA in healthy donors. In the PCR, 60 Vbeta and 13 Jbeta primers were used. Libraries were prepared by immunoSEQ multiplex PCR; TCRdb keeps only in-frame clonotypes and omits some of them. The sample contains roughly 130,000 clones, around 65% of which appear only once. The sample was PBMCs. These receptors were collected from a man in his late teens or twenties in good health and CMV-seronegative.

There are a few counts of this clone. The genes are TRBV4-1 and TRBJ2-1, with D tentatively TRBD2 (5 bases). CDR1 is MGHRA, CDR2 YSYEKL, per germline. This CDR3 spans 15 amino acids. The V and J ends lost 1 base and 8 bases respectively, with 15 bases between them. For the CDR3, the DNA is TGCGCCAGCAGCCAAGTTGTGGGCGGAGGCTATGAGCAGTTCTTC. Translated, it gives CASSQVVGGGYEQFF.

This chain links TRBV6-5 with TRBJ2-1; 13 bases are a match to TRBD2. The CDR3 contains 15 residues. Losses at the gene ends were 7 bases for V and 8 bases for J; bases not matched to a gene: 8. The germline V gene encodes CDR1 MNHEY and CDR2 SVGAGI. The CDR3: CASTQLAGGWHEQFF. Here the CDR3 DNA reads TGTGCCAGCACCCAACTAGCGGGAGGGTGGCATGAGCAGTTCTTC.

The rearrangement links TRBV5-4 to TRBJ2-7; 8 bases fit TRBD2. The CDR3 extends over 16 amino acids. The germline V gene encodes CDR1 SGHNT and CDR2 YYREEE (reference sequence). The V and J ends lost 4 bases and 3 bases, in that order; junction bases with no gene match: 12. Here the CDR3 reads CASSRDDGLADYEQYF. The CDR3 region has the DNA TGTGCCAGCAGCAGAGACGACGGACTAGCAGACTACGAGCAGTACTTC.

In its sample, this clone was seen a few times. V usage is TRBV6-5 and J usage is TRBJ1-1; the D gene is possibly TRBD1 (5 bases). Trimming removed 1 base from V and 0 bases from J, with 9 bases in between. CDR3 length: 15 residues. Germline CDR1 reads MNHEY; CDR2 reads SVGAGI. CDR3 loop: CASSYFGAVNTEAFF. CDR3 DNA sequence: TGTGCCAGCAGTTACTTTGGGGCCGTGAACACTGAAGCTTTCTTT.

The rearrangement joins TRBV19 to TRBJ2-7; 15 nucleotides match TRBD2. This CDR3 spans 16 amino acids. Germline-derived CDR1 and CDR2 are LNHDA and SQIVND (reference sequence). V lost 7 bases to trimming and J lost 2 bases; unmatched junction nucleotides: 6. This chain's CDR3 is CASKPGLAGGPYEQYF. The CDR3 DNA sequence: TGTGCCAGTAAACCGGGACTAGCGGGAGGCCCCTACGAGCAGTACTTC.

This clone was detected a few times. This chain uses TRBV6-6 with TRBJ2-7; 9 bases agree with TRBD2. The CDR3 sequence is 13 residues long. J was trimmed by 6 bases and V by 8 bases; bases with no gene match: 8. CDR1 is MNHNY, CDR2 SVGAGI, per germline (reference sequence). CDR3 in DNA: TGTGCCAGCGGGGGTAGCGGGGGAACCGAGCAGTACTTC. Translating gives CASGGSGGTEQYF.

V gene TRBV15 combines with J gene TRBJ2-7; 8 nucleotides match TRBD2. This CDR3 has 17 residues. Looked up from germline, CDR1 is LNHNV and CDR2 is YYDKDF (reference sequence). The V gene end was trimmed by 0 bases and the J gene end by 7 bases; junction bases not matched to a gene: 14. CDR3 coding DNA: TGTGCCACCAGCAGAGATGCGGTTGCGGGAGGCCGAGGGGAGCAGTACTTC. Protein sequence: CATSRDAVAGGRGEQYF. Variable domain in full (rest from reference TRBV15 and TRBJ2-7): DAMVIQNPRYQVTQFGKPVTLSCSQTLNHNVMYWYQQKSSQAPKLLFHYYDKDFNNEADTPDNFQSRRPNTSFCFLDIRSPGLGDTAMYLCATSRDAVAGGRGEQYFGPGTRLTVT.

V is TRBV6-1 and J is TRBJ2-5; unclear D gene. Germline loops: CDR1 MNHNS, CDR2 SASEGT. This CDR3 has 12 residues. V lost 8 bases and J lost 4, with 11 bases in between. CDR3 in DNA: TGTGCCAGCGGGTGGGCCTTAGAGACCCAGTACTTC. The encoded protein is CASGWALETQYF.